This TCR beta chain originates from a study of T cell repertoires in cytomegalovirus infection. On the study more broadly: It can be stated that public TCR beta signatures indicated CMV infection as well as a matching HLA type.

In the case of this clonotype: Its target is unknown.

Broader study findings: The study identified carriers of CMV plus the relevant HLA from cumulative public TCR beta family frequency.

TCRdb re-analysed the reads in MiXCR, keeping a single row per CDR3 protein. The repertoire holds some 250,000 distinct CDR3 sequences, with less than 9.5% as singletons. V lost 4 bases, J lost 4 bases, and 13 bases lay in between. The CDR3 runs 14 residues. Germline-derived CDR1 and CDR2 are SGHRS and YFSETQ. Sequencing used PBMCs. This sequence originates from a human donor in good health (CMV status not recorded). Some clones in this sample may be carry-over from other donors' samples. V gene TRBV5-1 combines with J gene TRBJ2-3; no firm D call. For the CDR3, the DNA is TGCGCCAGCAGCACCGGTCGGATCGCAGATACGCAGTATTTT. Translated: CASSTGRIADTQYF.